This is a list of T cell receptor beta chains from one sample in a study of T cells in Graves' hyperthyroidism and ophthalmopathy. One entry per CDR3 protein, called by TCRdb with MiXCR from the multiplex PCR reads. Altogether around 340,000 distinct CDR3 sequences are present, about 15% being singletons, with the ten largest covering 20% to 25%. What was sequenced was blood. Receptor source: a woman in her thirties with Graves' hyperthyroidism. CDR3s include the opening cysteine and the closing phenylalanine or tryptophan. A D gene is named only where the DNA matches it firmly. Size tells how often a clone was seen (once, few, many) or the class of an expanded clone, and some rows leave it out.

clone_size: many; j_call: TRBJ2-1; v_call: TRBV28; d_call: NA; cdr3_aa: CASSPTRSLYNEQFF; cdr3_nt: TGTGCCAGCAGTCCGACAAGGAGCCTTTACAATGAGCAGTTCTTC
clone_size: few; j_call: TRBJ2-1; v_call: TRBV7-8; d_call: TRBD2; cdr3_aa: CASSLIQREGLVAYNEQFF; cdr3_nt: TGTGCCAGCAGCTTAATTCAGCGGGAGGGCCTCGTGGCCTACAATGAGCAGTTCTTC
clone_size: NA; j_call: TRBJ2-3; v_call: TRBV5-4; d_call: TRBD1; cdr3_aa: CASSPRTGGSADTQYF; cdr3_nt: TGTGCCAGCAGCCCTCGAACAGGGGGCAGCGCAGATACGCAGTATTTT
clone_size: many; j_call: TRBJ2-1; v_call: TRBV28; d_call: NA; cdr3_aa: CASYLRGNEQFF; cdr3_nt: TGTGCCAGCTATCTTAGAGGCAATGAGCAGTTCTTC
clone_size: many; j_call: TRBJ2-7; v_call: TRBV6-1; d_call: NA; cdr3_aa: CASSEYGTSEQYF; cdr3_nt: TGTGCCAGCAGTGAGTACGGGACCAGCGAGCAGTACTTC
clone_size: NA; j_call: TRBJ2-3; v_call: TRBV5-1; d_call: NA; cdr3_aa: CASSPSGRDSDTQYF; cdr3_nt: TGCGCCAGCAGCCCGTCGGGGCGGGACTCTGATACGCAGTATTTT
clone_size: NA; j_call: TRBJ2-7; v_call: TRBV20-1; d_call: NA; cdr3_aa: CSATYQAEQYF; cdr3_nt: TGCAGTGCTACCTACCAAGCCGAGCAGTACTTC
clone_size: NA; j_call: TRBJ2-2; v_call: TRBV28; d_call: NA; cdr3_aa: CASNWGLGELFF; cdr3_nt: TGTGCCAGCAACTGGGGTCTCGGGGAGCTGTTTTTT
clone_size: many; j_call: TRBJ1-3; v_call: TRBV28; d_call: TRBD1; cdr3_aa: CASSSGQGGNTIYF; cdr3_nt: TGTGCCAGCAGTTCAGGACAGGGAGGAAACACCATATATTTT
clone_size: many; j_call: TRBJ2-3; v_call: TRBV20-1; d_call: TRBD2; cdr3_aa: CSANPGLAGDTQYF; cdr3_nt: TGCAGTGCTAATCCGGGACTAGCGGGAGATACGCAGTATTTT
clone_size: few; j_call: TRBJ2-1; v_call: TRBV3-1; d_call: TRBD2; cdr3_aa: CASSQAGTSGSYEQFF; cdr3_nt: TGTGCCAGCAGCCAAGCCGGGACTAGCGGGAGTTATGAGCAGTTCTTC
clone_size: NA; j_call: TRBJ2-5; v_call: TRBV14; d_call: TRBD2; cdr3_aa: CASSQGLAQQETQYF; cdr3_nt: TGTGCCAGCAGCCAAGGACTAGCACAACAAGAGACCCAGTACTTC
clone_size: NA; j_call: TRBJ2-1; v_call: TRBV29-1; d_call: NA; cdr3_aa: CSVTTGTKSSYNEQFF; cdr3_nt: TGCAGCGTCACCACCGGGACGAAGAGCTCCTACAATGAGCAGTTCTTC
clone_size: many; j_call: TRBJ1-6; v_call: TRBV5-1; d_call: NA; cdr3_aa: CASSTLPSTVNSPLHF; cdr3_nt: TGCGCCAGCAGCACACTGCCCTCGACAGTTAATTCACCCCTCCACTTT
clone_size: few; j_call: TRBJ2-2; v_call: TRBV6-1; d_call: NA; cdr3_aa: CASSRAGNTGELFF; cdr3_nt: TGTGCCAGCAGTAGGGCGGGTAACACCGGGGAGCTGTTTTTT
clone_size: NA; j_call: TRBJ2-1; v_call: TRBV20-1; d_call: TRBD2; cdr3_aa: CSASSGTRGVYNEQFF; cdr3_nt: TGCAGTGCTAGTTCCGGGACTAGAGGGGTATACAATGAGCAGTTCTTC
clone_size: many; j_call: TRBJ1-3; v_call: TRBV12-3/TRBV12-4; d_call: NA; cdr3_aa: CASAIQAGNTIYF; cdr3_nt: TGTGCCAGTGCAATACAAGCGGGAAACACCATATATTTT
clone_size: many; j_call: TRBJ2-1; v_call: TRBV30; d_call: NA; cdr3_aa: CAWTPNHYNEQFF; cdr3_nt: TGTGCCTGGACCCCCAACCACTACAATGAGCAGTTCTTC
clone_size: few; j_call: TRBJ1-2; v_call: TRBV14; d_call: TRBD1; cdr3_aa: CASSSWTGARYGYTF; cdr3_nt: TGTGCCAGCAGCTCGTGGACAGGGGCGCGCTATGGCTACACCTTC
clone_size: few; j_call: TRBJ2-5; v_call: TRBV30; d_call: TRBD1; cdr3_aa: CAWSKRTGSNQGTQYF; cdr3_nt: TGTGCCTGGAGTAAGCGGACAGGGTCAAATCAGGGGACCCAGTACTTC
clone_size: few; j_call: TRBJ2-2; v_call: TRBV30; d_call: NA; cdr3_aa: CACGDASEYYTGELFF; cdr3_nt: TGTGCCTGCGGGGACGCTAGCGAATATTACACCGGGGAGCTGTTTTTT
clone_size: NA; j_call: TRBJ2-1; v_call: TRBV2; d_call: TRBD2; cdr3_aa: CASRETSGGRNEQFF; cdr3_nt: TGTGCCAGCAGGGAGACTAGCGGGGGGCGGAATGAGCAGTTCTTC
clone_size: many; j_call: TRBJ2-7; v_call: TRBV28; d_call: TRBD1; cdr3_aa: CASSLGQGAEQYF; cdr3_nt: TGTGCCAGCAGCCTCGGACAGGGTGCCGAGCAGTACTTC
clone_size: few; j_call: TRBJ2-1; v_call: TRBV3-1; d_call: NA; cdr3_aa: CASSQGGLANYNEQFF; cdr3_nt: TGTGCCAGCAGCCAAGGGGGGTTAGCGAACTACAATGAGCAGTTCTTC